Listed below are T cell receptor beta chains from one sample, sequenced in a study of cytomegalovirus exposure and HLA in healthy donors. Libraries were prepared by immunoSEQ multiplex PCR; TCRdb keeps only in-frame clonotypes and omits some of them. The data show around 69,000 clones, 96% seen once. The source material was PBMCs. These receptors were taken from a woman aged 18-30 years in good health and CMV-seropositive. CDR3s leave out the opening cysteine and the closing phenylalanine or tryptophan. The order of the fields is clone size, V gene, CDR3 protein. Part of the rows lack a size; the others show once, few, many or a class for expanded clones.

clone size: NA
V gene: TRBV7-2
CDR3 protein: ASSLHGTGRQGQF

clone size: once
V gene: TRBV7-9
CDR3 protein: ASSGLLNIQY

clone size: NA
V gene: TRBV30
CDR3 protein: AWSPTPMNTEAF

clone size: NA
V gene: TRBV4-2
CDR3 protein: ASSQDLQGHVEKLF

clone size: once
V gene: TRBV7-9
CDR3 protein: ASSLAKTGLGNTIY

clone size: NA
V gene: TRBV7-9
CDR3 protein: ASSSGDYEQY

clone size: NA
V gene: TRBV5-4
CDR3 protein: ASSLEAAAGDDTGELF

clone size: once
V gene: TRBV7-9
CDR3 protein: ASSLAPGAYEQY

clone size: NA
V gene: TRBV6-4
CDR3 protein: ASSGGGTTGNEQF

clone size: NA
V gene: TRBV15
CDR3 protein: ATSRDQDFVF

clone size: NA
V gene: TRBV7-8
CDR3 protein: ASSPQGAPGQPQH

clone size: NA
V gene: TRBV19
CDR3 protein: ASSRAGLADTEQY

clone size: NA
V gene: TRBV11-2
CDR3 protein: ASSGRDATNEKLF

clone size: NA
V gene: TRBV28
CDR3 protein: ASRVDGSSYEQY

clone size: once
V gene: TRBV2
CDR3 protein: ASGLAGYQSSYEQY

clone size: NA
V gene: TRBV19
CDR3 protein: ASSIWSQGDQPQH

clone size: NA
V gene: TRBV28
CDR3 protein: ASSLSGEGDEQY

clone size: NA
V gene: TRBV19
CDR3 protein: ASSGGTNEKLF

clone size: NA
V gene: TRBV5-5
CDR3 protein: ASSPGGLAGVNTGELF

clone size: NA
V gene: TRBV2
CDR3 protein: ATQEDSSYEQY

clone size: NA
V gene: TRBV7-2
CDR3 protein: ASSSGLGQQF

clone size: once
V gene: TRBV4-1
CDR3 protein: ASSHREIHSDSGNTIY

clone size: NA
V gene: TRBV6-6
CDR3 protein: ASTTKTYEQY

clone size: NA
V gene: TRBV29-1
CDR3 protein: SPDSGRAGTQY

clone size: NA
V gene: TRBV19
CDR3 protein: ASSPSSTGVVYEQY

clone size: NA
V gene: TRBV6-5
CDR3 protein: ASSSSGYTDTQY

clone size: NA
V gene: TRBV6-1
CDR3 protein: ASSEGTGGNTIY

clone size: NA
V gene: TRBV2
CDR3 protein: ASSGSFDYGYT

clone size: NA
V gene: TRBV13
CDR3 protein: ASSLDRGRDAGELF

clone size: NA
V gene: TRBV4-2
CDR3 protein: ASSQESSGTSSYEQY

clone size: NA
V gene: TRBV23-1
CDR3 protein: ASSGAVASGRGYQETQY

clone size: NA
V gene: TRBV28
CDR3 protein: ASTLAGGSGANVLT

clone size: medium-sized
V gene: TRBV18
CDR3 protein: ASSFDSLNTY

clone size: NA
V gene: TRBV28
CDR3 protein: ASSFYRGADTQY

clone size: NA
V gene: TRBV11-2
CDR3 protein: ASSLRGSGSKDTQY

clone size: NA
V gene: TRBV14
CDR3 protein: ASSLGVSPSSGNTIY

clone size: NA
V gene: TRBV28
CDR3 protein: ASSLSGWGGGITEAF

clone size: once
V gene: TRBV30
CDR3 protein: AYTRSREQY

clone size: NA
V gene: TRBV28
CDR3 protein: ASSQGGPGTDTQY

clone size: once
V gene: TRBV29-1
CDR3 protein: SVELMGQNEKLF

clone size: NA
V gene: TRBV12-2
CDR3 protein: ASRLETFGTGELF

clone size: NA
V gene: TRBV4-3
CDR3 protein: ASSQDSRAQY